Described below is a single T cell receptor beta chain sequence and its context. Its target is unknown. The data were produced by immunoSEQ multiplex PCR, yet TCRdb's version contains in-frame clones alone and is incomplete. This table holds 76,000 or so clones, 85% found once. The source of the sample is a study of OX40 agonist ivuxolimab in advanced cancers. Across the whole study: Eligibility admitted prior anti-PD-1, anti-PD-L1 or anti-CTLA-4 therapy; around 42% had some. The study reported partial responses in three patients: one hepatocellular carcinoma, two cutaneous melanoma.

Study-wide results and caveats: Average numbers of expanded clones were greater in CD8+ T cells than in CD4+. Nonresponders, in some cases, also had low normalized T-cell clonal expansion.

After removal of 8 bases from V and 0 bases from J, the junction contained 8 bases not matched to a gene. Germline V gene lookup returns CDR1 SNHLY and CDR2 FYNNEI. CDR3 size: 16 residues. The source is an adult with an advanced solid tumor such as melanoma, head and neck, liver or kidney cancer. This material consisted of CD4+ or CD8+ T cells sorted from blood, taken in a trial of the OX40 agonist ivuxolimab. V usage is TRBV2 and J usage is TRBJ1-4, with 8 bases aligning to TRBD1. The CDR3 protein is CASLTGTGPTNEKLFF. The CDR3 DNA reads TGTGCCAGCCTCACAGGGACAGGACCAACTAATGAAAAACTGTTTTTT.